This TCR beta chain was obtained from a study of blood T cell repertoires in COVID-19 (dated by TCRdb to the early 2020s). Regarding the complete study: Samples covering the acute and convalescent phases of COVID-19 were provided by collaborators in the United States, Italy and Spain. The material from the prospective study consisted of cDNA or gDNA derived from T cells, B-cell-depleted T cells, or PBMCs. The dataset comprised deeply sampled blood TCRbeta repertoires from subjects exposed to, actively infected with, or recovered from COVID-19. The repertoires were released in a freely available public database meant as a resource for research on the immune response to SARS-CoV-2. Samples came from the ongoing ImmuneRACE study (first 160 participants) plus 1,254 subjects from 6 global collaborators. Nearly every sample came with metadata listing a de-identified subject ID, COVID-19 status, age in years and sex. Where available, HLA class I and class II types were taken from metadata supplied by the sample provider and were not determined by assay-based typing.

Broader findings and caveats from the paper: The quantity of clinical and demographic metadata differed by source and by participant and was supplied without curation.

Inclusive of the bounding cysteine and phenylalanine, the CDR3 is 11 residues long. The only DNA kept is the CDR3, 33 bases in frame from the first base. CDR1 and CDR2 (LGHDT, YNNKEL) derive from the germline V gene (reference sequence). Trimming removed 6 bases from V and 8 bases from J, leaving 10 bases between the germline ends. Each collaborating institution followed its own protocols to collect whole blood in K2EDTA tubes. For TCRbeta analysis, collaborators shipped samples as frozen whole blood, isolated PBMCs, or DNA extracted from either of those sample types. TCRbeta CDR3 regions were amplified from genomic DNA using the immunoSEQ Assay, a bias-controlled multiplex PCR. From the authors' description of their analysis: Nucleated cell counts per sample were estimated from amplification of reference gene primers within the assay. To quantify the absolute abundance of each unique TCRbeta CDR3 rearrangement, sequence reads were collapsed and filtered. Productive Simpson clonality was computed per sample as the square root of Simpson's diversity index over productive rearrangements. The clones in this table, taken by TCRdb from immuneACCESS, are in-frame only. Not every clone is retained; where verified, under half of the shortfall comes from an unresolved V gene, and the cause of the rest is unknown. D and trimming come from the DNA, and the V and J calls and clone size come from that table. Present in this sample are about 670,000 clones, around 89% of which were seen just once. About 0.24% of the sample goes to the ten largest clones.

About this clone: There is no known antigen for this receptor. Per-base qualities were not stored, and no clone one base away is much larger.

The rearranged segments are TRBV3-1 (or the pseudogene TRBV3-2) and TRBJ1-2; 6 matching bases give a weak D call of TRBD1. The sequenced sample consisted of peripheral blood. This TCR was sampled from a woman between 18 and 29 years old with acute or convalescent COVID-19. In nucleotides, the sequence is TGTGCCAGCAGAAACAGGGACGGCTACACCTTC. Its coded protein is CASRNRDGYTF.